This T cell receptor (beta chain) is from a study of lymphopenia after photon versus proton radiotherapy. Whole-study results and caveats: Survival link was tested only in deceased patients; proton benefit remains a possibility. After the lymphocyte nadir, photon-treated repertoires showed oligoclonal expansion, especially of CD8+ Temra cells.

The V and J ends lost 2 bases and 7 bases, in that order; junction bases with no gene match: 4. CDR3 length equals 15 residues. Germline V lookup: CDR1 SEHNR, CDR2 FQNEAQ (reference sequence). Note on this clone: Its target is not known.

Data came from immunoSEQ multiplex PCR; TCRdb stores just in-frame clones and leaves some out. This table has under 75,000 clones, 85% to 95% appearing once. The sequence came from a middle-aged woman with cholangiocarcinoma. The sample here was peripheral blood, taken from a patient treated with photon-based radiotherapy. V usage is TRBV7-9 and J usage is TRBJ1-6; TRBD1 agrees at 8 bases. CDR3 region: CASSLKTGANSPLHF. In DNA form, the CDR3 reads TGTGCCAGCAGCTTAAAGACAGGGGCAAATTCACCCCTCCACTTT.